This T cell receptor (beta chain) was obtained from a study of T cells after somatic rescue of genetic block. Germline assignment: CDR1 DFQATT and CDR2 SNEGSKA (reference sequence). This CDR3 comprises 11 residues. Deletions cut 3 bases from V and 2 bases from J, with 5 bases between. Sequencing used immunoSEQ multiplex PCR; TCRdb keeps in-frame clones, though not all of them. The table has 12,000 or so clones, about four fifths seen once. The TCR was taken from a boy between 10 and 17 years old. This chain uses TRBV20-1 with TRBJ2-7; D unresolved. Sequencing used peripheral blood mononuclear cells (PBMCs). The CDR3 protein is CSASVTYEQYF. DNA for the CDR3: TGCAGTGCTAGCGTAACCTACGAGCAGTACTTC.